This T cell receptor (beta chain) is drawn from a study of T cells in localized non-small cell lung cancer. Only in-frame clones appear in the TCRdb table, and some are missing; sequencing was by immunoSEQ multiplex PCR. The sample has some 19,000 clones, 90% to 95% seen once. CDR3 length equals 12 residues. Germline V gene sequence: CDR1 LNHDA, CDR2 SQIVND (reference sequence). Between the trimmed V and J ends, which lost 5 bases and 13 bases, there was a span of 14 bases. A note on this clone: No antigen is known for it.

Broader study findings: The greatest T cell clonality was found in uninvolved adjacent lung (higher than in tumor). Within adjacent lung there appeared a median around 57 of the top 100 tumor clones. It remains possible that heterogeneity exists, since only one tumor region was sequenced.

The sequence derives from a male donor older than 55 with stage I squamous cell lung carcinoma. V is TRBV19 and J is TRBJ2-2; no clear D gene. This specimen was peripheral blood, taken before any cancer treatment. CDR3 residues: CASSPRADGLFF. As DNA, the CDR3 is TGTGCCAGTAGTCCCCGAGCTGACGGGCTGTTTTTT. The whole variable domain, filled in from reference TRBV19 and TRBJ2-2, reads DGGITQSPKYLFRKEGQNVTLSCEQNLNHDAMYWYRQDPGQGLRLIYYSQIVNDFQKGDIAEGYSVSREKKESFPLTVTSAQKNPTAFYLCASSPRADGLFFGEGSRLTVL.